One and the same sample provided the 20 T cell receptor beta chains below, sequenced in a study of T cells in Graves' hyperthyroidism and ophthalmopathy. Amplified TCR beta CDR3 regions came from RNA transcripts. Primed by the HTBI set, a first-round RT-PCR was run on the TCR CDR3. Via MiXCR, TCRdb re-called the multiplex PCR reads, giving one row per CDR3 protein. The data contain 550,000 to 650,000 distinct CDR3 sequences, around 13% of them singletons. Sequenced input: blood. These receptors were obtained from a woman between 40 and 50 years old with Graves' hyperthyroidism.

Remarks on this clonotype: Given a much more abundant clone one base away, this may be a read error. The chain joins TRBV6-4 to TRBJ1-1; D not resolved. The CDR3 extends over 13 amino acids. The V gene's germline CDR1 is MRHNA and CDR2 SNTAGT. The CDR3 nucleotides are TGTGCCAGCAGTTACTCCGAGAACGCTGAAGCTTTCTTT. The encoded protein is CASSYSENAEAFF.

This clonotype was picked up many times. The rearrangement links TRBV6-1 to TRBJ2-1; 12 bases fit TRBD2. Losses at the gene ends were 6 bases for V and 5 bases for J; bases not matched to a gene: 8. Germline-derived CDR1 and CDR2 are MNHNS and SASEGT. This CDR3 contains 16 residues. Here the CDR3 DNA reads TGTGCCAGCAGCGCCGGGACTAGCGGGTTCCACAATGAGCAGTTCTTC. Translating it yields CASSAGTSGFHNEQFF.

The sample holds a few counts of this clonotype. This rearrangement joins TRBV5-5 to TRBJ1-5, with 7 bases that match TRBD1. The CDR3 sequence is 17 residues long. Germline lookup yields CDR1 SGHKS and CDR2 YYEKEE (reference sequence). V shed 0 bases, J shed 0 bases, and the junction held 6 bases outside the gene matches. The CDR3 DNA follows: TGTGCCAGCAGCTTGGCGCAGGGGGACTATAGCAATCAGCCCCAGCATTTT. Residues: CASSLAQGDYSNQPQHF.

The chain carries TRBV5-5 and TRBJ2-1; D is ambiguous. V shed 3 bases and J shed 0 bases, with 10 bases lying between them. CDR1 is SGHKS, CDR2 YYEKEE, per germline (reference sequence). The CDR3 has 15 residues. The CDR3 DNA sequence: TGTGCCAGCAGCTGGCCTACCCGCTCCTACAATGAGCAGTTCTTC. This translates into CASSWPTRSYNEQFF.

This rearrangement joins TRBV28 to TRBJ1-4; no definite D call. The CDR3 runs to 13 residues. V was clipped by 8 bases and J by 7 bases, with 14 bases between them. Germline V CDR1 and CDR2: MDHEN, SYDVKM. CDR3 residues: CASQLVWGEKLFF. In DNA form, the CDR3 reads TGTGCCAGCCAGTTAGTCTGGGGTGAAAAACTGTTTTTT.

The chain has TRBV14 and TRBJ1-1; D is ambiguous. Trimming removed 4 bases from V and 0 bases from J, with 9 bases in between. This CDR3 has 14 residues. CDR1 SGHDN and CDR2 FVKESK come from the germline V gene. CDR3 sequence (DNA): TGTGCCAGCAGCCCAAGGAAACTGAACACTGAAGCTTTCTTT. Residues: CASSPRKLNTEAFF.

This clonotype was observed many times. This rearrangement joins TRBV12-3 or TRBV12-4 to TRBJ2-7; a possible D gene is TRBD1 (6 bases). CDR3 length equals 14 residues. Trimming took 5 bases from V and 2 from J, leaving 13 bases between them. The CDR3 is CASSVRDKAYEQYF. The CDR3 DNA sequence: TGTGCCAGCAGTGTTCGGGACAAAGCCTACGAGCAGTACTTC.

This clonotype has ten or more counts. The rearrangement uses TRBV30 and TRBJ2-5; 11 nucleotides agree with TRBD2. V shed 0 bases and J 4 bases; nucleotides not matched to a gene: 4. The CDR3 is 15 residues long. The germline V gene has CDR1 GTSNPN and CDR2 SVGIG (reference sequence). The CDR3 loop reads CAWSVGLAGGETQYF. CDR3 nucleotides: TGTGCCTGGAGTGTAGGCCTAGCGGGAGGAGAGACCCAGTACTTC.

This clonotype was detected ten times or more. The genes are TRBV6-1 and TRBJ1-5; 10 nucleotides align to TRBD1. The CDR3 has 15 residues. CDR1 is MNHNS, CDR2 SASEGT, per germline. The J segment lost 4 bases and the V segment lost 7 bases, leaving 7 bases of the junction unmatched. CDR3 protein: CASTQDRGDNQPQHF. CDR3 coding DNA: TGTGCCAGCACCCAGGACAGGGGGGATAATCAGCCCCAGCATTTT.

In its sample, this clonotype was seen a few times. The gene calls are TRBV12-3 or TRBV12-4 and TRBJ2-5; the match to TRBD2 covers 12 bases. The V and J ends lost 2 bases and 5 bases, in that order; junction bases with no gene match: 6. This CDR3 is 16 amino acids long. CDR3 in DNA: TGTGCCAGCAGTTTACCGGGACTAGCGGGCGGGGAGACCCAGTACTTC. Translating gives CASSLPGLAGGETQYF.

This clonotype has at least ten counts. The CDR3 reads CSASERDRDNNEQFF. In nucleotides, the CDR3 is TGCAGTGCTAGTGAGAGGGACAGGGATAACAATGAGCAGTTCTTC. The chain combines TRBV20-1 with TRBJ2-1, with 9 bases identical to TRBD1. The CDR3 runs 15 residues. The J segment lost 5 bases and the V segment lost 3 bases, leaving 8 bases of the junction unmatched. The germline V gene has CDR1 DFQATT and CDR2 SNEGSKA (reference sequence).

The table lists this clonotype with many counts. This chain uses TRBV5-4 with TRBJ2-1, with 9 bases lining up with TRBD2. This CDR3 contains 15 residues. After removal of 0 bases from V and 6 bases from J, the junction contained 4 bases not matched to a gene. CDR1 and CDR2 from the germline V gene are SGHNT and YYREEE (reference sequence). This CDR3 reads CASSLEGLAFNEQFF. CDR3 nucleotide sequence: TGTGCCAGCAGCTTGGAGGGACTAGCATTCAATGAGCAGTTCTTC.

This clonotype has a count of ten or more. CDR3 amino acids: CSAALGGAPRVRGYTF. The CDR3 region has the DNA TGCAGTGCCGCCCTGGGAGGCGCGCCGCGGGTTCGTGGCTACACCTTC. V usage is TRBV20-1 and J usage is TRBJ1-2; D is uncertain. The CDR3 sequence is 16 residues long. The germline V and J ends were trimmed by 6 bases and 7 bases, with 27 bases remaining between them. From germline, CDR1 is DFQATT and CDR2 SNEGSKA (reference sequence).

This clonotype turned up a few times. The chain combines TRBV3-1 with TRBJ2-2, with no clear D. The CDR3 is made up of 14 amino acids. V dropped 1 base and J dropped 6 bases, with 9 bases sitting between them. Germline loops: CDR1 LGHDT, CDR2 YNNKEL (reference sequence). The CDR3 DNA is TGTGCCAGCAGCCAAGGGCCTGGGGCCGGGGAGCTGTTTTTT. Amino acid sequence: CASSQGPGAGELFF.

This clonotype showed up just once. The rearrangement links TRBV11-1 to TRBJ1-5; unclear D gene. This CDR3 contains 22 residues. Germline CDR1 SGHAT, CDR2 FQDESV (reference sequence). V dropped 5 bases and J dropped 3 bases, with 35 bases sitting between them. The CDR3 spells CASSHRSNPAPTIPPPNQPQHF. In nucleotides, the CDR3 is TGTGCCAGCAGCCACCGTTCTAACCCAGCCCCGACAATTCCCCCCCCCAATCAGCCCCAGCATTTT.

This clonotype was seen at least ten times. V usage is TRBV28 and J usage is TRBJ2-7; 12 bases fit TRBD1. Trimming took 5 bases from V and 2 from J; bases not matched to a gene: 4. Germline V gene data show CDR1 as MDHEN and CDR2 as SYDVKM. The CDR3 consists of 15 residues. In nucleotides, the CDR3 is TGTGCCAGCAGTCCGGGACAGGGGGCCACCTACGAGCAGTACTTC. It codes for CASSPGQGATYEQYF. Supplemented by reference TRBV28 and TRBJ2-7, the full variable domain reads DVKVTQSSRYLVKRTGEKVFLECVQDMDHENMFWYRQDPGLGLRLIYFSYDVKMKEKGDIPEGYSVSREKKERFSLILESASTNQTSMYLCASSPGQGATYEQYFGPGTRLTVT.

This clonotype was seen at least ten times. The gene calls are TRBV30 and TRBJ2-7; the D gene is possibly TRBD2 (5 bases). This CDR3 comprises 10 residues. V dropped 5 bases and J dropped 3 bases, with 5 bases sitting between them. CDR1 is GTSNPN and CDR2 is SVGIG in the germline V gene (reference sequence). CDR3 residues: CAWGLYEQYF. The CDR3 region has the DNA TGTGCCTGGGGACTCTACGAGCAGTACTTC.

The rearrangement joins TRBV28 to TRBJ2-2; TRBD2 agrees at 7 bases. CDR1 and CDR2 from the germline V gene are MDHEN and SYDVKM. V gave up 9 bases and J gave up 3 bases; unmatched junction bases: 4. The CDR3 loop spans 13 amino acids. For the CDR3, the DNA is TGTGCCAGTGGGGGAGGGTACACCGGGGAGCTGTTTTTT. Translated: CASGGGYTGELFF.

In its sample, this clonotype was seen many times. This sequence joins TRBV15 and TRBJ1-2, with 9 bases identical to TRBD1. CDR1 LNHNV and CDR2 YYDKDF come from the germline V gene (reference sequence). With V trimmed by 4 bases and J by 8 bases, 5 bases remained unmatched. CDR3 length: 13 amino acids. The CDR3 reads CATSTRDRVGYTF. In DNA, the CDR3 is TGTGCCACCAGCACTAGGGACAGGGTCGGCTACACCTTC.

The genes are TRBV20-1 and TRBJ2-2; 14 nucleotides agree with TRBD2. V shed 8 bases and J 8 bases; nucleotides not matched to a gene: 7. Germline CDR1 DFQATT, CDR2 SNEGSKA (reference sequence). The CDR3 consists of 14 residues. The CDR3 reads CSSPGTSGSGELFF. CDR3 nucleotides: TGCAGTTCCCCAGGGACTAGCGGGAGTGGGGAGCTGTTTTTT.